Listed below are T cell receptor beta chains from one sample, sequenced in a study of metastatic and nonmetastatic thyroid tumors. TCRdb re-called the PCR reads via MiXCR. The sample shows about 23,000 clones, around 21% of them seen only once. Sequenced: blood. All receptors come from a female donor with papillary thyroid cancer or a benign thyroid nodule (not recorded which). Some clones in this sample may be carry-over from other donors' samples. Both conserved end residues are part of each CDR3. The D gene is left open where the match is weak. Only some rows state a clone size, as once, few, many or a class for expanded clones.

cdr3_nt: TGTGCCAGCAGGGGGAGGGATAGCGGCTATGGCTACACCTTC
cdr3_aa: CASRGRDSGYGYTF
d_call: NA
v_call: TRBV7-8
j_call: TRBJ1-2
clone_size: many

cdr3_nt: TGTGCCAGCACCCCTCGGCATCAGCCCCAGCATTTT
cdr3_aa: CASTPRHQPQHF
d_call: NA
v_call: TRBV28
j_call: TRBJ1-5
clone_size: few

cdr3_nt: TGTGCCACCAGTGACCCGGGACATCATGGCTACACCTTC
cdr3_aa: CATSDPGHHGYTF
d_call: NA
v_call: TRBV24-1
j_call: TRBJ1-2
clone_size: medium-sized

cdr3_nt: TGTGCCACCAGCAGGAGTCGGTTGATTAATGAAAAACTGTTTTTT
cdr3_aa: CATSRSRLINEKLFF
d_call: NA
v_call: TRBV15
j_call: TRBJ1-4
clone_size: many

cdr3_nt: TGTGCCAGCAGCTTAACAAGTGCGGGATCAGAGGCCGGGGAGCTGTTTTTT
cdr3_aa: CASSLTSAGSEAGELFF
d_call: NA
v_call: TRBV7-3
j_call: TRBJ2-2
clone_size: NA

cdr3_nt: TGCAGTGCTAGCCCCTGGACAGCCGCCTCGTCTACCTACGAGCAGTACTTC
cdr3_aa: CSASPWTAASSTYEQYF
d_call: NA
v_call: TRBV20-1
j_call: TRBJ2-7
clone_size: NA

cdr3_nt: TGCAGTGCTAGAGACCTGCCAGGGGTTGAGCAGTTCTTC
cdr3_aa: CSARDLPGVEQFF
d_call: NA
v_call: TRBV20-1
j_call: TRBJ2-1
clone_size: many

cdr3_nt: TGCACCAGCAGCTTGGCCGGGACTAGCGGGGGCGTGGAGACCCAGTACTTC
cdr3_aa: CTSSLAGTSGGVETQYF
d_call: TRBD2
v_call: TRBV5-1
j_call: TRBJ2-5
clone_size: NA

cdr3_nt: TGTGCCAGCAGCCAAGCTCCCGGGGACTACAATGAGCAGTTCTTC
cdr3_aa: CASSQAPGDYNEQFF
d_call: NA
v_call: TRBV4-2
j_call: TRBJ2-1
clone_size: many

cdr3_nt: TGTGCCAGCAGCCAAGACGGTGGGGGGGCCGGTGGCTACACCTTC
cdr3_aa: CASSQDGGGAGGYTF
d_call: NA
v_call: TRBV6-4
j_call: TRBJ1-2
clone_size: medium-sized

cdr3_nt: TGTGCAAGCACCGATCGGGGACTCGAGGCAGAAGACTACTTC
cdr3_aa: CASTDRGLEAEDYF
d_call: NA
v_call: TRBV6-1
j_call: TRBJ2-7
clone_size: few

cdr3_nt: TGCGCCAGCAGCCGGGGGACAGCCCACACTGAATCTTTCTTT
cdr3_aa: CASSRGTAHTESFF
d_call: TRBD1
v_call: TRBV5-1
j_call: TRBJ1-1
clone_size: NA

cdr3_nt: TGCGCCAGCAGCCAAGATTTACAGGGCTACGAGCAGTACTTC
cdr3_aa: CASSQDLQGYEQYF
d_call: NA
v_call: TRBV4-3
j_call: TRBJ2-7
clone_size: many

cdr3_nt: TGTGCCAGCAGTTTATTGACAGCCTACAATGAGCAGTTCTTC
cdr3_aa: CASSLLTAYNEQFF
d_call: NA
v_call: TRBV27
j_call: TRBJ2-1
clone_size: many

cdr3_nt: TGTGCCAGCAGCTCCTGGTCCCTCCTAGCGGGAGTAGGGGAGCAGTACTTC
cdr3_aa: CASSSWSLLAGVGEQYF
d_call: TRBD2
v_call: TRBV5-6
j_call: TRBJ2-7
clone_size: NA

cdr3_nt: TGTGCCATCAGCGACGGACAGGGGCGGCGCCCTGGGGCCAACGTCCTGACTTTC
cdr3_aa: CAISDGQGRRPGANVLTF
d_call: TRBD1
v_call: TRBV10-3
j_call: TRBJ2-6
clone_size: NA

cdr3_nt: TGTGCCAGCGGTTACTCCACAGGTTTTGGTTACACCTTC
cdr3_aa: CASGYSTGFGYTF
d_call: NA
v_call: TRBV6-5
j_call: TRBJ1-2
clone_size: few